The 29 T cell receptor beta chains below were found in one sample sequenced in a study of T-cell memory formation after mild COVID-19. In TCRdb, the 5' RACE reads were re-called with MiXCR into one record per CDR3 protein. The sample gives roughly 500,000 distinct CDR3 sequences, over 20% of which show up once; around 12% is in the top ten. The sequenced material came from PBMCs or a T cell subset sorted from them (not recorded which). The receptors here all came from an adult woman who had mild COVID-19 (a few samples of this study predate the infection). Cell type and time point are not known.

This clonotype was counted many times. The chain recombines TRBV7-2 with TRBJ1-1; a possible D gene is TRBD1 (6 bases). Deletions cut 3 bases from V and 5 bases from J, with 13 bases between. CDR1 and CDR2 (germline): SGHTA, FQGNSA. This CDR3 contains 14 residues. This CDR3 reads CASSFDGGQTEAFF. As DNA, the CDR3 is TGTGCCAGCAGCTTCGACGGGGGGCAGACTGAAGCTTTCTTT. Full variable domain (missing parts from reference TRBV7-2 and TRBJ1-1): GAGVSQSPSNKVTEKGKDVELRCDPISGHTALYWYRQSLGQGLEFLIYFQGNSAPDKSGLPSDRFSAERTGGSVSTLTIQRTQQEDSAVYLCASSFDGGQTEAFFGQGTRLTVV.

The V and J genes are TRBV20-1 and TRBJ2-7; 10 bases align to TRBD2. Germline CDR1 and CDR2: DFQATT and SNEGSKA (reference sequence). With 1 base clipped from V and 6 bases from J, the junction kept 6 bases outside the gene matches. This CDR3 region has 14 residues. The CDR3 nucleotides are TGCAGTGCTAGAGCCCTTGCTAGCGGGGGCGAGCAGTACTTC. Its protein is CSARALASGGEQYF.

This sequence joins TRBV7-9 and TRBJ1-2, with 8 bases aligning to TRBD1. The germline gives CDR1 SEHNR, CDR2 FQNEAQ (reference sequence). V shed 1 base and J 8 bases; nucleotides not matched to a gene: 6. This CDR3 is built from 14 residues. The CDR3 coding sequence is TGTGCCAGCAGCTTAGGGACAGGGCGGGACGGCTACACCTTC. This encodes CASSLGTGRDGYTF.

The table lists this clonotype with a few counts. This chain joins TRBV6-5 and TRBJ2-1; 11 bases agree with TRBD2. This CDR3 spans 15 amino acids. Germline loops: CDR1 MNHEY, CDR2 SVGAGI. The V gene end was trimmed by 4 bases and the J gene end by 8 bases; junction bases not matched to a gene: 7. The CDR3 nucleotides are TGTGCCAGCAGTTCACTAGCGGGAGCCGAGGATGAGCAGTTCTTC. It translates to CASSSLAGAEDEQFF.

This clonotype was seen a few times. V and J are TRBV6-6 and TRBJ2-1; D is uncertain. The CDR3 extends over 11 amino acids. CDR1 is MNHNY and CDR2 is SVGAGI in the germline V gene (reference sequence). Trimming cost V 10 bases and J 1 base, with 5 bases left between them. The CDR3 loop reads CAISSYNEQFF. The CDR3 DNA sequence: TGTGCCATTAGTTCCTACAATGAGCAGTTCTTC.

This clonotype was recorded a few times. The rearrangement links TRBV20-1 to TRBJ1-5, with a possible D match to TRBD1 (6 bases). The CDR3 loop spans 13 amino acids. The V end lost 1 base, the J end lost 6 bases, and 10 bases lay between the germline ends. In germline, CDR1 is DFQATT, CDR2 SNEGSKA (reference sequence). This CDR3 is CSARAQGGQPQHF. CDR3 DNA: TGCAGTGCTAGAGCACAGGGTGGTCAGCCCCAGCATTTT.

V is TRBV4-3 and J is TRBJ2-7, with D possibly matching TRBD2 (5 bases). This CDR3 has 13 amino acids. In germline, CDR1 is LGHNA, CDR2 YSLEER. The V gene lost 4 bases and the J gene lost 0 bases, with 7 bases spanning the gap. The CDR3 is CASSRGPSYEQYF. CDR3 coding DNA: TGCGCCAGCAGCCGAGGGCCCTCCTACGAGCAGTACTTC.

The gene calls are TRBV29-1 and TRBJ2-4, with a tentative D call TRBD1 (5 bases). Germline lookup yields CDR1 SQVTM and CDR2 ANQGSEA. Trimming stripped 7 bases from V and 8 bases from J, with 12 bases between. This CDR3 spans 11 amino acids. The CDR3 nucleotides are TGCAGCGCGGAAGGACAAGACATTCAGTACTTC. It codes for CSAEGQDIQYF.

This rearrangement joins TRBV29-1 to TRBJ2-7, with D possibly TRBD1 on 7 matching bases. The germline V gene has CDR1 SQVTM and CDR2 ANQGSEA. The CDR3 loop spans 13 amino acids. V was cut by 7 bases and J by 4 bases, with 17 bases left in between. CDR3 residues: CSAQGGDPYEQYF. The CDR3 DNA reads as TGCAGCGCTCAGGGGGGCGATCCGTACGAGCAGTACTTC.

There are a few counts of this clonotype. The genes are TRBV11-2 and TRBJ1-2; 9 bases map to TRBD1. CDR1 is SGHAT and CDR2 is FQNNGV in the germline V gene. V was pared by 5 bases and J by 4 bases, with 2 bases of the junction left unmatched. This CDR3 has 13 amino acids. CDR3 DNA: TGTGCCAGCAGCGGACAGGGGACCTATGGCTACACCTTC. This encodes CASSGQGTYGYTF.

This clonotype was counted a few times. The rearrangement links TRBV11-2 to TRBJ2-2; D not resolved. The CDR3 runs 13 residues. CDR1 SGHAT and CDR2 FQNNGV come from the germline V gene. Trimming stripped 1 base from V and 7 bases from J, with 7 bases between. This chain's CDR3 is CASSLVGVGELFF. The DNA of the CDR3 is TGTGCCAGCAGCTTAGTTGGTGTCGGGGAGCTGTTTTTT.

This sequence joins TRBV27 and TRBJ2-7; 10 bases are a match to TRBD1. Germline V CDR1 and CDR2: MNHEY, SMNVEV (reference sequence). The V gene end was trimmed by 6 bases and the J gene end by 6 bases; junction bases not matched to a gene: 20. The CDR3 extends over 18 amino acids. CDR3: CASRQATGTGALGGEQYF. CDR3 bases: TGTGCCAGCAGGCAAGCAACCGGGACAGGGGCCCTGGGAGGCGAGCAGTACTTC.

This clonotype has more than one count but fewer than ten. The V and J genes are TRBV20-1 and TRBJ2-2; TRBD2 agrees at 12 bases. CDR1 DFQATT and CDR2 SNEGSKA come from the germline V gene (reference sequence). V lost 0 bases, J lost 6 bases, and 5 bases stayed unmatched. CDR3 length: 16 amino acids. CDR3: CSARDVLAGGPGELFF. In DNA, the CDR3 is TGCAGTGCTAGAGATGTACTAGCGGGGGGCCCCGGGGAGCTGTTTTTT.

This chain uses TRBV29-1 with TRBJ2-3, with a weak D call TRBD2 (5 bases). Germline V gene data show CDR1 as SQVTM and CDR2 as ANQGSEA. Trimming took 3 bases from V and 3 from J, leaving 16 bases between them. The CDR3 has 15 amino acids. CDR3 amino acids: CSVEEALIGTDTQYF. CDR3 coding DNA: TGCAGCGTTGAGGAGGCGTTGATTGGGACAGATACGCAGTATTTT.

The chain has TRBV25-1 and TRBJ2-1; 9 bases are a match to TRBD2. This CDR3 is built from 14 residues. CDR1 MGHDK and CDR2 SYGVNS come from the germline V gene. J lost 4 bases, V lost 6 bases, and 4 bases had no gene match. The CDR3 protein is CASRRAGGYNEQFF. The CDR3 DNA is TGTGCCAGCAGACGAGCGGGGGGATACAATGAGCAGTTCTTC.

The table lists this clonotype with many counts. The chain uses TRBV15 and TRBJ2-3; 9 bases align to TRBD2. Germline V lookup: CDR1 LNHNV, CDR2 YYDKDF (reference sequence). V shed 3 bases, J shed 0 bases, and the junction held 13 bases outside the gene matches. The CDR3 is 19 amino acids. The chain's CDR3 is CATSSGGTSQSSSTDTQYF. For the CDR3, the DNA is TGTGCCACCAGCAGTGGCGGGACTAGCCAAAGCTCGAGCACAGATACGCAGTATTTT.

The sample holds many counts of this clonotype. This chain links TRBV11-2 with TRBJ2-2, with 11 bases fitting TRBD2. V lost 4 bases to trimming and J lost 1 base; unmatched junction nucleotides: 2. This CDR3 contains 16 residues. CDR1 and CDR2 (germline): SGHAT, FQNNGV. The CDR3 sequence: CASSSGTSGNTGELFF. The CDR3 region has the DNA TGTGCCAGCAGCTCCGGGACTAGCGGGAACACCGGGGAGCTGTTTTTT.

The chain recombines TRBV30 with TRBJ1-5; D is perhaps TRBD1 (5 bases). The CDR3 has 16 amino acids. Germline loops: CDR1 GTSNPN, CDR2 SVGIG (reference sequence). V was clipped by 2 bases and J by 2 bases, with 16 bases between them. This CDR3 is CAWSNPGTGGNQPQHF. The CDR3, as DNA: TGTGCCTGGAGTAACCCGGGGACCGGGGGCAATCAGCCCCAGCATTTT. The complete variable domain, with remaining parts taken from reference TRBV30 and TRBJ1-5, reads SQTIHQWPATLVQPVGSPLSLECTVEGTSNPNLYWYRQAAGRGLQLLFYSVGIGQISSEVPQNLSASRPQDRQFILSSKKLLLSDSGFYLCAWSNPGTGGNQPQHFGDGTRLSIL.

CDR3 amino acids: CASRLLVKETQYF. The CDR3 DNA reads as TGTGCCAGCAGATTACTCGTAAAAGAGACCCAGTACTTC. This sequence joins TRBV27 and TRBJ2-5; the D is unclear. V dropped 6 bases and J dropped 3 bases, with 11 bases sitting between them. The CDR3 spans 13 residues. CDR1 MNHEY and CDR2 SMNVEV come from the germline V gene (reference sequence).

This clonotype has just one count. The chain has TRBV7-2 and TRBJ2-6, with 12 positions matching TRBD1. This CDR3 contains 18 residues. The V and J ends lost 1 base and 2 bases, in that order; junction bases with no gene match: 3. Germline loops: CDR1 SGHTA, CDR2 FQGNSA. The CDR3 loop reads CASSLGGTGGAGANVLTF. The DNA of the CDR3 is TGTGCCAGCAGCTTAGGAGGGACAGGGGGCGCTGGGGCCAACGTCCTGACTTTC.

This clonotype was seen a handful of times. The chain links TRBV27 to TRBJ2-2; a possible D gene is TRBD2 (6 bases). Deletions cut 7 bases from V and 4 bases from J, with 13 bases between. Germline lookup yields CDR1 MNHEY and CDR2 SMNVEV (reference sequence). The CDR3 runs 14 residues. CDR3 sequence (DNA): TGTGCCAGCAAATGGAGGGGTCCCACCGGGGAGCTGTTTTTT. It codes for CASKWRGPTGELFF.

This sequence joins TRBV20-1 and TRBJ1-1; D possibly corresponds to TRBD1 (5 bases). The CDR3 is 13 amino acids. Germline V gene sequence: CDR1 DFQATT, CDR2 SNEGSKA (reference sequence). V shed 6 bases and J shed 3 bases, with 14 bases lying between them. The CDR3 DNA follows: TGCAGTGCCCTCCCGGGGGGTGACACTGAAGCTTTCTTT. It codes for CSALPGGDTEAFF.

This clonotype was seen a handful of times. The CDR3 region has the DNA TGTGCCAGCAGTCTCAATTACGGGACTTACTTC. As protein: CASSLNYGTYF. The chain is built from TRBV28 and TRBJ2-7; weak D call: TRBD2 (6 bases). CDR3 length equals 11 residues. V lost 5 bases and J lost 13, with 15 bases in between. From germline, CDR1 is MDHEN and CDR2 SYDVKM.

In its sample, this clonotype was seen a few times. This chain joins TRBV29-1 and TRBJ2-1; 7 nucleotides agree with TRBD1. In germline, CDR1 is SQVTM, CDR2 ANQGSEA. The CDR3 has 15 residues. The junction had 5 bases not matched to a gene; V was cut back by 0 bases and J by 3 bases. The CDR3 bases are TGCAGCGTTGAAGACAGGGGGAACGTCTACAATGAGCAGTTCTTC. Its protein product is CSVEDRGNVYNEQFF.

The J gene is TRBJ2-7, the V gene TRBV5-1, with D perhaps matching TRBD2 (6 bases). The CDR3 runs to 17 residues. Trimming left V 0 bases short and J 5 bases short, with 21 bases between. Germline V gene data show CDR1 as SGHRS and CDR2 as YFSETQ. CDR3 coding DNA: TGCGCCAGCAGCTTGGGATGGGCGTCTGGGGGGAAGGACGAGCAGTACTTC. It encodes CASSLGWASGGKDEQYF.

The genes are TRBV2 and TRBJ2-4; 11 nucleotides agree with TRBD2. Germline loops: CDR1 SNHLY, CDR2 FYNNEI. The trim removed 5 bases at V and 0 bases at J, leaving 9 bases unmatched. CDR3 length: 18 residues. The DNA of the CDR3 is TGTGCCAGCAGTTCGGGACTAGCGGCAGGACTAGCCAAAAACATTCAGTACTTC. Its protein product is CASSSGLAAGLAKNIQYF.

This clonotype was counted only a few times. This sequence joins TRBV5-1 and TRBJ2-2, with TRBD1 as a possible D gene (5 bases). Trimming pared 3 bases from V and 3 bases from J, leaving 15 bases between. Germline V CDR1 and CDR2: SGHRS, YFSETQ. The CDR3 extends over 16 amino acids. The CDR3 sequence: CASSWTPSRDTGELFF. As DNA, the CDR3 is TGCGCCAGCAGCTGGACACCCTCTAGGGACACCGGGGAGCTGTTTTTT.

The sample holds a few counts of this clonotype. This CDR3 reads CATRQGLPLSGYTF. The DNA of the CDR3 is TGTGCCACCAGACAAGGACTCCCCCTATCTGGCTACACCTTC. V is TRBV15 and J is TRBJ1-2; D is unclear. The length of the CDR3 is 14 residues. V was cut by 6 bases and J by 7 bases, with 18 bases left in between. The V gene's germline CDR1 is LNHNV and CDR2 YYDKDF (reference sequence).

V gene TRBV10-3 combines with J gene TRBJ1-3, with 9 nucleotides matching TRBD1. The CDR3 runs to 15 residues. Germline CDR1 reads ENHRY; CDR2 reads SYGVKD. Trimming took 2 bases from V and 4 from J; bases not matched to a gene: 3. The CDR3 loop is CAISEGQGYGNTIYF. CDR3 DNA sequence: TGTGCCATCAGTGAGGGACAGGGGTACGGAAACACCATATATTTT.